This TCR beta chain comes out of a study of cytomegalovirus exposure and HLA in healthy donors. Findings and limits, study-wide: An analysis that came later showed most CMV-associated TCR beta chains appearing HLA-restricted. While the bulk of TCR sequences proved rare, some public TCRs turned up in many donors. CMV serostatus alone was available as immune exposure information. Per a later analysis, fewer than 20,000 TCR beta sequences showed association with HLA alleles at 0.05 false discovery rate.

A multiplex PCR was run with 60 Vbeta primers and 13 Jbeta primers. Produced via immunoSEQ multiplex PCR; TCRdb's table is partial and in-frame only. The sample includes 170,000 or so clones, 75% to 90% of them seen just once. For this clone: Its antigen is not identified.

From germline, CDR1 is SGHTA and CDR2 FQGNSA. The ends were cut back, 6 bases at V and 5 bases at J, with 7 bases in the middle. The CDR3 is 12 residues long. Sequencing was performed on PBMCs. The chain joins TRBV7-2 to TRBJ1-4, with a possible D match to TRBD1 (5 bases). This TCR derives from a woman aged 18 to 35 in good health and CMV-seronegative. The CDR3 region is CASSRGNEKLFF. The DNA of the CDR3 is TGTGCCAGCAGTCGGGGGAATGAAAAACTGTTTTTT.